The 7 T cell receptor beta chains listed next were all sequenced from one sample in a study of OX40 agonist ivuxolimab in advanced cancers. Some clones are missing from TCRdb's copy, which holds only in-frame ones; the method was immunoSEQ multiplex PCR. The repertoire holds fewer than 90,000 clones, with about 93% as singletons. Material: CD4+ or CD8+ T cells sorted from blood, obtained in a trial of the OX40 agonist ivuxolimab. Receptors were obtained from an adult with an advanced solid tumor such as melanoma, head and neck, liver or kidney cancer.

This rearrangement joins TRBV2 to TRBJ2-7; D possibly corresponds to TRBD1 (6 bases). Trimming removed 6 bases from V and 4 bases from J, with 19 bases in between. Germline values: CDR1 SNHLY, CDR2 FYNNEI. This CDR3 is 15 amino acids long. Here the CDR3 reads CASSSGTLTAYEQYF. The CDR3 DNA reads TGTGCCAGCAGCTCCGGGACACTCACCGCGTACGAGCAGTACTTC.

V and J are TRBV6-1 and TRBJ2-7; D remains ambiguous. Trimming stripped 2 bases from V and 12 bases from J, with 14 bases between. The V gene's germline CDR1 is MNHNS and CDR2 SASEGT. The CDR3 has 12 residues. The DNA for the CDR3 is TGTGCCAGCAGTGAACCCTACGGTTCCTCGTACTTC. This encodes CASSEPYGSSYF.

This clone has just one count. The V call is TRBV6-5, the J call TRBJ1-2; D possibly corresponds to TRBD1 (6 bases). V gave up 4 bases and J gave up 4 bases, with 13 bases separating them. The CDR3 contains 14 residues. The germline V gene has CDR1 MNHEY and CDR2 SVGAGI. The CDR3 region is CASSSQGIPYGYTF. The CDR3, as DNA: TGTGCCAGCAGTTCACAGGGAATACCCTATGGCTACACCTTC.

This clone was observed once. In DNA, the CDR3 is TGTGCCAGCAGCCAAGACGGTGAAGTTTGCTTCAAAACGACCTACGAGCAGTACTTC. It encodes CASSQDGEVCFKTTYEQYF. The V call is TRBV14, the J call TRBJ2-7, with D hard to call. The CDR3 runs 19 residues. V was clipped by 0 bases and J by 2 bases, with 23 bases between them. Germline lookup yields CDR1 SGHDN and CDR2 FVKESK. Supplemented by reference TRBV14 and TRBJ2-7, the full variable domain reads EAGVTQFPSHSVIEKGQTVTLRCDPISGHDNLYWYRRVMGKEIKFLLHFVKESKQDESGMPNNRFLAERTGGTYSTLKVQPAELEDSGVYFCASSQDGEVCFKTTYEQYFGPGTRLTVT.

J is TRBJ2-7 and V is TRBV10-3, with D unresolved. Deletions cut 3 bases from V and 2 bases from J, with 8 bases between. This CDR3 region has 13 residues. The germline CDR1 and CDR2 sequences are ENHRY and SYGVKD. DNA of the CDR3: TGTGCCATCAGTGATGACCCCCCCTACGAGCAGTACTTC. Protein sequence: CAISDDPPYEQYF.

The chain joins TRBV27 to TRBJ2-7; D remains unclear. V was trimmed by 3 bases and J by 2 bases, leaving 8 bases between them. This CDR3 is 13 amino acids long. Per the germline V gene, CDR1 is MNHEY and CDR2 is SMNVEV (reference sequence). CDR3 sequence reads: CASSLGIPYEQYF. For the CDR3, the DNA is TGTGCCAGCAGTTTGGGCATCCCCTACGAGCAGTACTTC.

The chain uses TRBV19 and TRBJ1-1; no clear D gene. The CDR3 runs to 12 residues. Germline V gene data show CDR1 as LNHDA and CDR2 as SQIVND (reference sequence). V was shortened by 3 bases and J by 8 bases, with 10 bases between the two germline ends. CDR3 nucleotide sequence: TGTGCCAGTAGTATTGGCAGATTAGAAGCTTTCTTT. Translated, it gives CASSIGRLEAFF.